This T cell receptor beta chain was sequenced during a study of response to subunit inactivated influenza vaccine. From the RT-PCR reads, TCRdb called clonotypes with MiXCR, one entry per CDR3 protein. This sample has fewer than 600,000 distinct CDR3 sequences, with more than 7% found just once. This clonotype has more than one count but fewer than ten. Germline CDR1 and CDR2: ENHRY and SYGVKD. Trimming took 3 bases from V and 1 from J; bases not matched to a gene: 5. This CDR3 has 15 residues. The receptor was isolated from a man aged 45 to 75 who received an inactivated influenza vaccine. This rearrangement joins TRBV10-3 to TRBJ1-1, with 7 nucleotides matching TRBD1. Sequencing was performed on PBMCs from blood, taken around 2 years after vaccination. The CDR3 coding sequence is TGTGCCATCAGTGACCTCCCAGGGGGGAACACTGAAGCTTTCTTT. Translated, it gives CAISDLPGGNTEAFF.